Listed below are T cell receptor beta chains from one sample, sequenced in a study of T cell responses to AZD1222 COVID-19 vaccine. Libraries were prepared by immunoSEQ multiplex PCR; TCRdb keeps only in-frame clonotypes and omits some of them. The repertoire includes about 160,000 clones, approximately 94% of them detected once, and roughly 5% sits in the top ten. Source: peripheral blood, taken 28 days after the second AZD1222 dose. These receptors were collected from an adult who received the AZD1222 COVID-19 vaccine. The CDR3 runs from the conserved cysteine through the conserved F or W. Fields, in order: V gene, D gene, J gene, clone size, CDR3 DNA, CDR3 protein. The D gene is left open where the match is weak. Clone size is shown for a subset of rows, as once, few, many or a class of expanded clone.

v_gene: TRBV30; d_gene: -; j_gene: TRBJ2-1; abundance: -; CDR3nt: TGTGCCTGGGGAGGGGGGAATGAGCAGTTCTTC; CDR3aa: CAWGGGNEQFF
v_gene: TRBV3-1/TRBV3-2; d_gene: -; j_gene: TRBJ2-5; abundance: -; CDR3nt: TGTGCCAGCAGCCCTCGAGCGAATCCCAGAGAGACCCAGTACTTC; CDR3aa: CASSPRANPRETQYF
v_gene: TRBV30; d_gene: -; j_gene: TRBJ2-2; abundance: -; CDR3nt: TGTGCCTGGACAGGAGGGAGGATTGGTGCCGGGGAGCTGTTTTTT; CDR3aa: CAWTGGRIGAGELFF
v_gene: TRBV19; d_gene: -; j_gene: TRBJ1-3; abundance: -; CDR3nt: TGTGCCACCACCCCACGATATGGAAACACCATATATTTT; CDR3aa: CATTPRYGNTIYF
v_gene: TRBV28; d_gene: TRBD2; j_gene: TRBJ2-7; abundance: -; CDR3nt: TGTGCCAGCAGTCCGGTCAGGGTAGGGCGGGAGGTGACCTACGAGCAGTACTTC; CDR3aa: CASSPVRVGREVTYEQYF
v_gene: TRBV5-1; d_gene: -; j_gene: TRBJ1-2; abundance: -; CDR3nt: TGCGCCAGCAGCGGAGGGTGGGGGCTGAGATCCGATGGCTACACCTTC; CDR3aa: CASSGGWGLRSDGYTF
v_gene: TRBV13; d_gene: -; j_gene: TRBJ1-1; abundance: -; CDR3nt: TGTGCCAGCAGCCTTAGGCTGCCCATGACTGGGACTTTCTTT; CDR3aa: CASSLRLPMTGTFF
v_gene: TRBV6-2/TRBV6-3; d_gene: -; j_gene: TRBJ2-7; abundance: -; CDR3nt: TGTGCCAGCAGTTACTCCGGGGGACAGAACCTTTACGAGCAGTACTTC; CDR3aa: CASSYSGGQNLYEQYF
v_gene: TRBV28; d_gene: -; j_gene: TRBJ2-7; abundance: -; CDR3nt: TGTGCCAGCAGTTTAAACCCCGGTGCGCAGTACTTC; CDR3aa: CASSLNPGAQYF
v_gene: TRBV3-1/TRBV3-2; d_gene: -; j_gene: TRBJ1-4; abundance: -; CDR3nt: TGTGCCAGCACCAGTAGACGGGGTGAAAAACTGTTTTTT; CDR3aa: CASTSRRGEKLFF
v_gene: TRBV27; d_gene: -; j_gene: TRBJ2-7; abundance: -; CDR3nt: TGTGCCAGCATGAGTAGCCCCAACGAGCAGTACTTC; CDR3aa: CASMSSPNEQYF
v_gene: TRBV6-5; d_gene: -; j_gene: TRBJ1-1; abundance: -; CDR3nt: TGTGCCAGCACCCTGAACGGACTGAACACTGAAGCTTTCTTT; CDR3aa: CASTLNGLNTEAFF
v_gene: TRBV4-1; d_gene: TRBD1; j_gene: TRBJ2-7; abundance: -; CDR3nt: TGCGCCAGCAGCCCTCGTGAGGGGATCGGGACAGTTGCCTACGAGCAGTACTTC; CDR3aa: CASSPREGIGTVAYEQYF
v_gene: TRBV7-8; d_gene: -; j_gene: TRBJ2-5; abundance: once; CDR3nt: TGTGCCAGCAGCTTGATGGCTTATGAGACCCAGTACTTC; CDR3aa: CASSLMAYETQYF
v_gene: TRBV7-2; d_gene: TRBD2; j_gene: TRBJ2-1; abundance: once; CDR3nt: TGTGCCAGCAGCTTATGGTCTAGCGGGGGTGAGCAGTTCTTC; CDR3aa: CASSLWSSGGEQFF
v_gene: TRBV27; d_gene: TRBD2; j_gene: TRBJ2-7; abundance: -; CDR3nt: TGTGCCGTGTCCCCCTTCGGGGGGGCCCCCGAGCAGTACTTC; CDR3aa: CAVSPFGGAPEQYF
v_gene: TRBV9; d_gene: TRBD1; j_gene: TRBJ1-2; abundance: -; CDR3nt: TGTGCCAGCAGCGGCCGGGACAGGGGATTGGGCTACACCTTC; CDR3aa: CASSGRDRGLGYTF
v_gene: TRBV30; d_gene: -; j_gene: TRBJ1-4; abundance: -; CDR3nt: TGTGCCTGGTCGTTGTACGCAACTAATGAAAAACTGTTTTTT; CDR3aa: CAWSLYATNEKLFF
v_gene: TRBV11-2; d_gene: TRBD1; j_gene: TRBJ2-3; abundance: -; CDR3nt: TGTGCCAGCAGCCCGCAGGGGGCGGGTTTAGATACGCAGTATTTT; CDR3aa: CASSPQGAGLDTQYF
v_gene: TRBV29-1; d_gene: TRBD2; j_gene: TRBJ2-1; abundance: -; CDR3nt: TGCAGCGTACTGGCGGGAGGGCCCTTTGAGCAGTTCTTC; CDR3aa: CSVLAGGPFEQFF
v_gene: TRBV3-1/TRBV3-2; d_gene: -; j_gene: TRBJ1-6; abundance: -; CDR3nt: TGTGCCAGCAGCCCTCCGGGGTCCTATAATTCACCCCTCCACTTT; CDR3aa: CASSPPGSYNSPLHF
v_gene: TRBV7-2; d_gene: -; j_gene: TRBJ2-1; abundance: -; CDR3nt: TGTGCCAGCAGCTTTTTAGGCGGCGGGAATGAGCAGTTCTTC; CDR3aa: CASSFLGGGNEQFF
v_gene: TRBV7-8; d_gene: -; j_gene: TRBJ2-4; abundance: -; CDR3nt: TGTGCCAGCAGCTTAGACGTCGACCTAGCCAAAAACATTCAGTACTTC; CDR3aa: CASSLDVDLAKNIQYF
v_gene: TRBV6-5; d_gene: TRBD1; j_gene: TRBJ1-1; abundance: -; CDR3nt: TGTGCCATGCGGAATTCTGACAGGGTGAGGACTGAAGCTTTCTTT; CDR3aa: CAMRNSDRVRTEAFF